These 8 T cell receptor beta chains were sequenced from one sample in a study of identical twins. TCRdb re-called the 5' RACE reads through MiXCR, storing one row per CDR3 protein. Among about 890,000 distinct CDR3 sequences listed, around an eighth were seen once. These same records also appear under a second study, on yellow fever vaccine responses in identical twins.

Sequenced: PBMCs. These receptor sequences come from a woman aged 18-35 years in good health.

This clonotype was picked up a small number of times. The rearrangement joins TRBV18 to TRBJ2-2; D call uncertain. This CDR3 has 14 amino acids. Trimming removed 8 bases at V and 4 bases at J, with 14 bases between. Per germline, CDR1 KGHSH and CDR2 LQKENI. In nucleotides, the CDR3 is TGTGCCAGCACCCCCCTGGAGCGCACCGGGGAGCTGTTTTTT. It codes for CASTPLERTGELFF. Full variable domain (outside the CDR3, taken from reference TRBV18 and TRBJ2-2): NAGVMQNPRHLVRRRGQEARLRCSPMKGHSHVYWYRQLPEEGLKFMVYLQKENIIDESGMPKERFSAEFPKEGPSILRIQQVVRGDSAAYFCASTPLERTGELFFGEGSRLTVL.

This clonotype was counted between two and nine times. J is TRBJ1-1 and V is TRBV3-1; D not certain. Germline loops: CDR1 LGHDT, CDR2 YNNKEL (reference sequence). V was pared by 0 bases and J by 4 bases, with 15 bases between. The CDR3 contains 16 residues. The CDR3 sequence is CASSQDPRRGFTEAFF. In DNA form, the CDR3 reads TGTGCCAGCAGCCAAGATCCGAGGCGGGGTTTCACTGAAGCTTTCTTT.

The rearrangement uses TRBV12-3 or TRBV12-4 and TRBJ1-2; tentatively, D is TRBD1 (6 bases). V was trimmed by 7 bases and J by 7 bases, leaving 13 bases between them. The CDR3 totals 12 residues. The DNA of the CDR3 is TGTGCCAGCACCGACAGGACGGGTGGCTACACCTTC. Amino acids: CASTDRTGGYTF.

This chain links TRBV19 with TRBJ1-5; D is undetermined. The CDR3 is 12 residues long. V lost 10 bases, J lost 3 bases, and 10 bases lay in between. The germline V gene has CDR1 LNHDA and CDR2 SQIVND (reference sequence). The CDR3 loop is CATAGINQPQHF. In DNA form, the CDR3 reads TGTGCCACCGCCGGGATCAATCAGCCCCAGCATTTT.

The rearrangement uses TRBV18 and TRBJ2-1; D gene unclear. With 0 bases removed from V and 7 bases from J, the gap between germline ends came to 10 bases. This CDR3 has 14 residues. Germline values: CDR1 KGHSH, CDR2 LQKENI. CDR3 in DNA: TGTGCCAGCTCACCACCGAGAGGAGTAAATGAGCAGTTCTTC. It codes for CASSPPRGVNEQFF.

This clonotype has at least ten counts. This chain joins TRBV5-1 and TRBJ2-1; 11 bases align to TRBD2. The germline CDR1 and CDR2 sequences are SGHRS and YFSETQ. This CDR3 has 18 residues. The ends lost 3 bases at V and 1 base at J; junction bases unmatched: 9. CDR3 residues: CASSSGSVAGGSYNEQFF. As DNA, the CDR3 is TGCGCCAGCAGCTCCGGCAGCGTAGCGGGGGGGTCCTACAATGAGCAGTTCTTC.

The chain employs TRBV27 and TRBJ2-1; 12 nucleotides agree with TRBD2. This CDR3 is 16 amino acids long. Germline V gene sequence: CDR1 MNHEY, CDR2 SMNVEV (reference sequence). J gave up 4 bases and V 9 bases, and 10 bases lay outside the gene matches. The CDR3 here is CASNPSGGAKYNEQFF. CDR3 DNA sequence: TGTGCCAGTAATCCTAGCGGGGGGGCTAAATACAATGAGCAGTTCTTC.

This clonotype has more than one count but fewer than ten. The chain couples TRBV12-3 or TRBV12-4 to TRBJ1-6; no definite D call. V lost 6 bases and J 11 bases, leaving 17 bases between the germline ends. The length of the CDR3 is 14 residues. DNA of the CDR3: TGTGCCAGCAGCCCCGCCGGTGTACCGGCACCCCTCCACTTT. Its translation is CASSPAGVPAPLHF.